Presented here are 17 T cell receptor beta chains from one specimen sequenced in a study of tumor-infiltrating lymphocytes in oesophageal squamous cell carcinoma. In TCRdb, the PCR reads were re-called with MiXCR into one record per CDR3 protein. The table lists about 15,000 distinct CDR3 sequences, around half of them singletons. Sequenced: esophageal tumor tissue. The receptors come from a female donor with esophageal squamous cell carcinoma.

The chain joins TRBV5-1 to TRBJ2-4; 7 bases align to TRBD2. The last part of the DNA fits TRBJ2-1 better; the J call may be wrong. CDR1 SGHRS and CDR2 YFSETQ come from the germline V gene. This CDR3 has 18 amino acids. Written as DNA, the CDR3 is TGCGCCAGCAGCTCGATGGGTCGAGCGGGGCAACCTTTCAATGAGCAGTTCTTC. This sequence encodes CASSSMGRAGQPFNEQFF.

Turning to this clonotype: This may stem from a read error, because a much larger clone lies one nucleotide away. CDR3 nucleotides: TGTGCCAGCAGCTTCGACAGGCTATCCTACGAGCAGTTCTTC. Its translation: CASSFDRLSYEQFF. The chain has TRBV7-2 and TRBJ2-5; TRBD1 is a possible D gene (6 bases). Gene TRBJ2-1 matches the end of the DNA better, so the J call may be wrong. Germline V lookup: CDR1 SGHTA, CDR2 FQGNSA. The CDR3 consists of 14 residues.

A note on this clonotype: At one of its ends the junction is not consistent with the germline gene, which may arise from a read error. This sequence joins TRBV5-4 and TRBJ2-7, with 10 bases identical to TRBD1. Per germline, CDR1 SGHNT and CDR2 YYREEE (reference sequence). This CDR3 is 10 amino acids long. CDR3 residues: CATRSGTGVF. CDR3 in DNA: TGTGCCACTAGATCCGGGACAGGGGTCTTC.

The chain joins TRBV6-1 to TRBJ2-3, with D unclear. Gene TRBJ2-1 matches the end of the DNA better, so the J call may be wrong. The CDR3 runs to 11 residues. Germline values: CDR1 MNHNS, CDR2 SASEGT. The CDR3 DNA is TGTGCCAGCAGTGAAGTTGATGAGCAGTTCTTC. The encoded protein is CASSEVDEQFF.

This clonotype was recorded a few times. It is likely a read error, because the conserved phenylalanine at the end of the CDR3 is missing. No DNA is shown, since the ends of the CDR3 on it are uncertain; the CDR3 is the one TCRdb lists. The chain is built from TRBV4-2 and TRBJ2-6; the D call TRBD1 from the table was never checked on the DNA. Germline CDR1 reads LGHNA; CDR2 reads YNFKEQ. The CDR3 has 9 amino acids, counting both end residues. CDR3 protein: CASSQERGS.

This clonotype counts as medium-sized (0.01 to 0.1%). J is TRBJ2-7 and V is TRBV6-1; TRBD2 matches at 11 bases. From germline, CDR1 is MNHNS and CDR2 SASEGT. The CDR3 has 16 amino acids. V trimming: 6 bases; J trimming: 3 bases; junction bases outside the gene matches: 10. The CDR3 DNA sequence: TGTGCCAGCAGGGCGCGAGCGACTAGCGGGATCTACGAGCAGTACTTC. This translates into CASRARATSGIYEQYF.

This clonotype was recorded many times. This chain links TRBV28 with TRBJ1-2; D possibly corresponds to TRBD1 (5 bases). V was trimmed by 4 bases and J by 8 bases, leaving 29 bases between them. The germline gives CDR1 MDHEN, CDR2 SYDVKM. This CDR3 region has 18 residues. CDR3 bases: TGTGCCAGCAGTTCGCCAACCCGATTCAACCGACCGACAGAGGGCTACACCTTC. Translation: CASSSPTRFNRPTEGYTF.

This clonotype is medium-sized (0.01 to 0.1%) within its sample. The gene calls are TRBV7-9 and TRBJ2-1; D perhaps matches TRBD2 (6 bases). The CDR3 length is 12 residues. Germline V gene data show CDR1 as SEHNR and CDR2 as FQNEAQ (reference sequence). Trimming stripped 5 bases from V and 11 bases from J, with 13 bases between. The CDR3 here is CASSPPRGKQFF. The DNA of the CDR3 is TGTGCCAGCAGCCCCCCCCGGGGGAAGCAGTTCTTC.

This clonotype was observed a single time. The rearrangement links TRBV27 to TRBJ2-3, with TRBD1 matching 8 bases. This CDR3 is built from 18 residues. Germline lookup yields CDR1 MNHEY and CDR2 SMNVEV (reference sequence). The ends lost 4 bases at V and 1 base at J; junction bases unmatched: 13. CDR3 region: CASSSRDRGGGGTDTQYF. The CDR3 DNA reads as TGTGCCAGCAGTTCCCGAGACAGGGGTGGGGGTGGCACAGATACGCAGTATTTT.

This clonotype was observed a handful of times. The gene calls are TRBV28 and TRBJ1-1; a possible D gene is TRBD1 (6 bases). Trimming left V 5 bases short and J 0 bases short, with 16 bases between. The CDR3 is made up of 16 amino acids. Per germline, CDR1 MDHEN and CDR2 SYDVKM. This CDR3 is CASSPYAGTMNTEAFF. DNA for the CDR3: TGTGCCAGCAGTCCGTATGCCGGGACAATGAACACTGAAGCTTTCTTT.

The CDR3 DNA is TGTGCCAGCAGCTTAGGAGGACTAGCTGGCACAGATACGCAGTATTTT. This encodes CASSLGGLAGTDTQYF. The chain is built from TRBV7-3 and TRBJ2-3; 8 nucleotides match TRBD2. Germline loops: CDR1 SGHTA, CDR2 FQGTGA. The CDR3 totals 16 residues. After removal of 2 bases from V and 1 base from J, the junction contained 5 bases not matched to a gene.

This clonotype was picked up many times. This rearrangement joins TRBV7-6 to TRBJ2-6; no clear D. CDR1 and CDR2 (germline): SGHVS, FNYEAQ. Trimming shortened V by 1 base and J by 0 bases, and 4 bases separated the two germline ends. The CDR3 is made up of 15 amino acids. The CDR3 loop reads CASSLGSSGANVLTF. In DNA, the CDR3 is TGTGCCAGCAGCTTAGGCAGCTCTGGGGCCAACGTCCTGACTTTC.

This clonotype was seen repeatedly, ten times or more. The chain links TRBV28 to TRBJ2-7; the match to TRBD2 covers 10 bases. Germline V gene sequence: CDR1 MDHEN, CDR2 SYDVKM. The CDR3 contains 15 residues. The V gene end was trimmed by 7 bases and the J gene end by 7 bases; junction bases not matched to a gene: 13. CDR3 bases: TGTGCCAGCACCGCAGGACTAGCGGATTACAATGAGCAGTACTTC. Its translation is CASTAGLADYNEQYF. The variable domain in full, with the rest retrieved from reference TRBV28 and TRBJ2-7, is DVKVTQSSRYLVKRTGEKVFLECVQDMDHENMFWYRQDPGLGLRLIYFSYDVKMKEKGDIPEGYSVSREKKERFSLILESASTNQTSMYLCASTAGLADYNEQYFGPGTRLTVT.

As regards this clonotype: Because it lacks the conserved phenylalanine or tryptophan at the end, this CDR3 is likely a read error. The limits of the CDR3 on the DNA are not certain, so only TCRdb's listed CDR3 is given. The V call is TRBV7-6, the J call TRBJ2-3; the table gives TRBD2 as D, unverified against the DNA. Both ends counted, the CDR3 spans 13 residues. Germline V lookup: CDR1 SGHVS, CDR2 FNYEAQ. The CDR3 protein is CASSPGTEQYFGP.

This clonotype has more than one count but fewer than ten. The chain uses TRBV7-9 and TRBJ2-3; 8 bases map to TRBD1. From germline, CDR1 is SEHNR and CDR2 FQNEAQ (reference sequence). The CDR3 extends over 14 amino acids. Trimming at V came to 1 base and at J to 4 bases, leaving 1 base not matched to a gene. The CDR3 coding sequence is TGTGCCAGCAGCTTAGAGACAGGGGCAGATACGCAGTATTTT. Translating gives CASSLETGADTQYF.

This clonotype came up once. This is likely a read error, given that the CDR3 carries no conserved phenylalanine or tryptophan at its end. No DNA is shown, since the ends of the CDR3 on it are uncertain; the CDR3 is the one TCRdb lists. The rearrangement links TRBV18 to TRBJ1-1. The CDR3 is 19 amino acids long, termini counted. Germline V gene sequence: CDR1 KGHSH, CDR2 LQKENI. This CDR3 reads CASSPPVGLAGEETQYFGQ.

This chain uses TRBV5-5 with TRBJ2-1; either TRBD1 or TRBD2 may supply D (5 bases each). The germline CDR1 and CDR2 sequences are SGHKS and YYEKEE (reference sequence). This CDR3 spans 12 amino acids. Deletions cut 4 bases from V and 10 bases from J, with 12 bases between. In DNA, the CDR3 is TGTGCCAGCAGCGCGGACTGGGGGGAGCAGTTCTTC. This encodes CASSADWGEQFF.